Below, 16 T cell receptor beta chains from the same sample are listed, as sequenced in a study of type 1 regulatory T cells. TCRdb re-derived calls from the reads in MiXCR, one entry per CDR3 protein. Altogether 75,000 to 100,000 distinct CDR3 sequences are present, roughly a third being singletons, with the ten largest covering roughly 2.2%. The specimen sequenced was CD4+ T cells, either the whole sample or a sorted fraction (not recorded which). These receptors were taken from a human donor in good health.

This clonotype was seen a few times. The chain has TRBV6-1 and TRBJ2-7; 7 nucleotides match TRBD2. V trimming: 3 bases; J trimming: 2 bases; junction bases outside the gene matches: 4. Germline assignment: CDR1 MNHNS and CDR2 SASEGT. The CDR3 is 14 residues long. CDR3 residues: CASSDSSGTYEQYF. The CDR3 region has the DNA TGTGCCAGCAGTGACTCTAGCGGTACCTACGAGCAGTACTTC.

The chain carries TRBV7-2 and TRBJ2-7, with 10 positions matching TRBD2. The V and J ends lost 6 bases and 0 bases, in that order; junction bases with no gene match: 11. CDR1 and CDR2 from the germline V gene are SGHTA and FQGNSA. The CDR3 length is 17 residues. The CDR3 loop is CASSTLGLAEDSYEQYF. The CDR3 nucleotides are TGTGCCAGCAGTACCCTTGGACTAGCGGAGGACTCCTACGAGCAGTACTTC.

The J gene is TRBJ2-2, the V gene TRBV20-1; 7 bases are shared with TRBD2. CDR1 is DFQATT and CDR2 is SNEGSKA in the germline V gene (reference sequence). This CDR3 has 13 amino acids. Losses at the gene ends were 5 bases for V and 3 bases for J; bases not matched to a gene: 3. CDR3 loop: CSAGREDTGELFF. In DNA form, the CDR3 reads TGCAGTGCTGGCCGGGAGGACACCGGGGAGCTGTTTTTT.

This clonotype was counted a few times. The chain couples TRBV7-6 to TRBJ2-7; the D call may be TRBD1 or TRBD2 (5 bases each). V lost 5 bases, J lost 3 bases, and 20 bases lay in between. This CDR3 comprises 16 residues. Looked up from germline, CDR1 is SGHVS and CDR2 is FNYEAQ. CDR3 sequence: CASSHSLGRGRYEQYF. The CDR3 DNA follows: TGTGCCAGCAGCCATTCCTTGGGACGTGGGCGCTACGAGCAGTACTTC.

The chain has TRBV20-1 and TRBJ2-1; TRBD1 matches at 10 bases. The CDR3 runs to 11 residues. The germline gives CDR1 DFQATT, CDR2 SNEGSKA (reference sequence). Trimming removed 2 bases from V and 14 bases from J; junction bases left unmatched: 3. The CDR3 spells CSARSGTGEFF. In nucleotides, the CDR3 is TGCAGTGCTAGATCCGGGACAGGGGAGTTCTTC.

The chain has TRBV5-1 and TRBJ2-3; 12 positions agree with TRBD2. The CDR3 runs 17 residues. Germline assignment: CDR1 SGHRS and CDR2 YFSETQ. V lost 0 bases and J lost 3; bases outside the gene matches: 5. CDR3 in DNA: TGCGCCAGCAGCTTGGAACCACTAGCGGGGGGAACAGATACGCAGTATTTT. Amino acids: CASSLEPLAGGTDTQYF.

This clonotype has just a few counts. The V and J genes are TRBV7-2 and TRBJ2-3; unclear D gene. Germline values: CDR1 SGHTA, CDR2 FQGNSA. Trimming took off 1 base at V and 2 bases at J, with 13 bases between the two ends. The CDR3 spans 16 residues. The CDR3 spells CASSLVGRTYTDTQYF. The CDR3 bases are TGTGCCAGCAGCTTAGTCGGGCGGACCTACACAGATACGCAGTATTTT. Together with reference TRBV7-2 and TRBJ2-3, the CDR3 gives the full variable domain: GAGVSQSPSNKVTEKGKDVELRCDPISGHTALYWYRQSLGQGLEFLIYFQGNSAPDKSGLPSDRFSAERTGGSVSTLTIQRTQQEDSAVYLCASSLVGRTYTDTQYFGPGTRLTVL.

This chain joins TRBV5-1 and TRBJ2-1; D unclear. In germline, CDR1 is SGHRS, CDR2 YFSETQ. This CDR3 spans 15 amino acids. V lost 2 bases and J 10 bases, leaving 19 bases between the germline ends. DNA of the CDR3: TGCGCCAGCAGCTTATCGGCTACCTCCTCCTACGAGCAGTTCTTC. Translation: CASSLSATSSYEQFF.

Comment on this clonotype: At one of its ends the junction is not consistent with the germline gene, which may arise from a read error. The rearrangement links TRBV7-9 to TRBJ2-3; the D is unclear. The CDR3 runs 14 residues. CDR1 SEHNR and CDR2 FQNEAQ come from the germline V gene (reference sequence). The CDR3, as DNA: TGTGTCAGCAGCTCGTGGGAATACACAGATACGCAGTATTTT. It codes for CVSSSWEYTDTQYF.

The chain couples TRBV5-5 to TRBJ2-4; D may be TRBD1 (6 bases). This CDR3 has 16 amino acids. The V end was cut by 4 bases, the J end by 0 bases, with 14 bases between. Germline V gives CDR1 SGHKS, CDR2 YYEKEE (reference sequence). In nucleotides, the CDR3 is TGTGCCAGCAGCGGGGGCAGTACGGGAGCCAAAAACATTCAGTACTTC. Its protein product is CASSGGSTGAKNIQYF.

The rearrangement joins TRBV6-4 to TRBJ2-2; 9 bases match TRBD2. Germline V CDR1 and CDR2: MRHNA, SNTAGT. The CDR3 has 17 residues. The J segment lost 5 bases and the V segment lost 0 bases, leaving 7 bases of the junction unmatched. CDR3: CASSDSHVLAGTGELFF. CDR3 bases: TGTGCCAGCAGTGACTCGCATGTCCTAGCGGGAACCGGGGAGCTGTTTTTT.

In nucleotides, the CDR3 is TGTGCCAGCAGCCCGGCTAGCGGGAGGCGAGTATACAATGAGCAGTTCTTC. This gives the protein CASSPASGRRVYNEQFF. This chain joins TRBV7-8 and TRBJ2-1; TRBD2 agrees at 11 bases. The CDR3 sequence is 17 residues long. V shed 5 bases, J shed 4 bases, and the junction held 10 bases outside the gene matches. Germline V lookup: CDR1 SGHVS, CDR2 FQNEAQ.

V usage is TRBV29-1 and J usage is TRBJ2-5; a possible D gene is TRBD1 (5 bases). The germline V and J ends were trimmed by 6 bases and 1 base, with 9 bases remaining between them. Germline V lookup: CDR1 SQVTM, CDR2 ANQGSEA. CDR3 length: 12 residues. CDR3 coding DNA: TGCAGCGTCGCCCAGGGCCAAGAGACCCAGTACTTC. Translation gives CSVAQGQETQYF.

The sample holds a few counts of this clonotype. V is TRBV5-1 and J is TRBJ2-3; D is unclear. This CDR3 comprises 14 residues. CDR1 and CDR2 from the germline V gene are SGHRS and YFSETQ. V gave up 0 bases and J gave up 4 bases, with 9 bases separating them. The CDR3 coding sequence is TGCGCCAGCAGCTTGGCTCAGCGCCCAGATACGCAGTATTTT. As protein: CASSLAQRPDTQYF.

As DNA, the CDR3 is TGTGCCAGCAGCCGGGGACTTGAAGATGAGCAGTTCTTC. It yields the protein CASSRGLEDEQFF. The chain recombines TRBV7-2 with TRBJ2-1; D may be TRBD2 (6 bases). CDR1 SGHTA and CDR2 FQGNSA come from the germline V gene. V shed 5 bases and J shed 8 bases, with 13 bases lying between them. The CDR3 runs to 13 residues.

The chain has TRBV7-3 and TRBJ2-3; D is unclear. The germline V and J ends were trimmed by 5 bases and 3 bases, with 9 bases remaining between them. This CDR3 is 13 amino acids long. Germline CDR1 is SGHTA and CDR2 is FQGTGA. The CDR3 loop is CASSLIGTDTQYF. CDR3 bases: TGTGCCAGCAGCCTCATAGGTACAGATACGCAGTATTTT.